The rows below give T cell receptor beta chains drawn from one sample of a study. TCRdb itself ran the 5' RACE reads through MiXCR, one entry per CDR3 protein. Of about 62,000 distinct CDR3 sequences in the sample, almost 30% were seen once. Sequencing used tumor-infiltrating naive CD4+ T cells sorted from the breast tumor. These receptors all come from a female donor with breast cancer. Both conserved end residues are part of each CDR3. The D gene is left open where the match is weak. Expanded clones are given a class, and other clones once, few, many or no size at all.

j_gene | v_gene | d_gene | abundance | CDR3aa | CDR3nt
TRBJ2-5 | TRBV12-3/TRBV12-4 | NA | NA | CASSSQETQYF | TGTGCCAGCAGTTCCCAAGAGACCCAGTACTTC
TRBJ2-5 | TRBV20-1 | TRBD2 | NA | CSALLAAEETQYF | TGCAGTGCCCTTCTAGCGGCGGAAGAGACCCAGTACTTC
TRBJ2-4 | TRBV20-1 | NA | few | CGARITGAKNIQYF | TGCGGTGCTCGAATAACAGGGGCCAAAAACATTCAGTACTTC
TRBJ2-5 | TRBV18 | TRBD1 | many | CASSPEGQGASGTQYF | TGTGCCAGCTCCCCAGAGGGACAGGGGGCCTCAGGGACCCAGTACTTC
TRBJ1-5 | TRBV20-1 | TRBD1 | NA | CSARNPGTGGLSIQPQHF | TGCAGTGCAAGGAATCCCGGGACAGGGGGTCTTAGCATTCAGCCCCAGCATTTT
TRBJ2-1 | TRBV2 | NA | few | CASSPGLSYNEQFF | TGTGCCAGCAGCCCGGGGCTATCTTACAATGAGCAGTTCTTC
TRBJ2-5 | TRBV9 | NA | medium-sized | CASSGTGEGLSQYF | TGTGCCAGCAGTGGGACTGGCGAGGGATTGTCCCAGTACTTC
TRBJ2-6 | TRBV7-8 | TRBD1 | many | CASTYPGNRGPHAGANVLTF | TGTGCCAGCACCTACCCTGGGAACAGGGGCCCCCACGCGGGGGCCAACGTCCTGACTTTC
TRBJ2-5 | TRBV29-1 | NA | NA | CSIEPGNQETQYF | TGCAGCATAGAGCCAGGGAACCAAGAGACCCAGTACTTC
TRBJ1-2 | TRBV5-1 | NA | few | CASSLGRPTNYGYTF | TGCGCCAGCAGCTTGGGCAGACCCACTAACTATGGCTACACCTTC
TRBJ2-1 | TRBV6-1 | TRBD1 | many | CASSDQTGGKFF | TGTGCCAGCAGTGACCAGACAGGGGGCAAGTTCTTC
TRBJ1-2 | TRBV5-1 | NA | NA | CASSLTDLHGYTF | TGCGCCAGCAGCTTGACAGACCTGCATGGCTACACCTTC
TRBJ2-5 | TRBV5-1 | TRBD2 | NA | CASRQNPGGQETQYF | TGCGCCAGCAGACAGAACCCGGGGGGCCAAGAGACCCAGTACTTC
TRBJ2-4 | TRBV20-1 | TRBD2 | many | CSARGGGSGNIQYF | TGCAGTGCTAGAGGCGGGGGTTCAGGAAACATTCAGTACTTC
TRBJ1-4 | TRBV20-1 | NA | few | CSASGLSNEKLFF | TGCAGTGCTTCGGGACTGAGTAATGAAAAACTGTTTTTT
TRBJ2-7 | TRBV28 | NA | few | CASYQGFSYEQYF | TGTGCCAGCTACCAGGGGTTCTCCTACGAGCAGTACTTC
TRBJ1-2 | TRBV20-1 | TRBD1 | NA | CSARDPDRGIGYTF | TGCAGTGCTAGGGACCCGGACAGGGGAATCGGCTACACCTTC
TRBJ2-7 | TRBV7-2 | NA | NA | CASSLIRGGKQYF | TGTGCCAGCAGCCTAATTCGGGGTGGGAAGCAGTACTTC
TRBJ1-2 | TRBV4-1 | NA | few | CASSTHPRGYANYGYTF | TGCGCCAGCAGCACCCACCCCCGTGGGTATGCTAACTATGGCTACACCTTC
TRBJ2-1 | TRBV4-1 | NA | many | CASSQNHGLTLGEQFF | TGCGCCAGCAGCCAGAACCACGGACTGACCCTCGGTGAGCAGTTCTTC
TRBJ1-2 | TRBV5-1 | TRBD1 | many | CASSIDREGYTF | TGCGCCAGCAGCATCGACAGGGAAGGCTACACCTTC
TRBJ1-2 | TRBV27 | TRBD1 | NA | CASRVDRGYGYTF | TGTGCCAGCAGGGTTGACAGGGGCTATGGCTACACCTTC
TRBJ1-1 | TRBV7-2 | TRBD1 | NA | CASSFMTGGGAFF | TGTGCCAGCAGCTTTATGACAGGGGGGGGAGCTTTCTTT
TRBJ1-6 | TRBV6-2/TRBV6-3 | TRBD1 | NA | CASSPRTGKLNSPLHF | TGTGCCAGCAGTCCAAGGACAGGGAAGCTTAACTCACCCCTCCACTTT
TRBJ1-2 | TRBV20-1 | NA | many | CSARPLRGNYGYTF | TGCAGTGCTAGACCCCTAAGGGGTAACTATGGCTACACCTTC
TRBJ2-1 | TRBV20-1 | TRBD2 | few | CSARDLWTSGAYNEQFF | TGCAGTGCTAGAGATCTGTGGACTAGCGGGGCCTACAATGAGCAGTTCTTC
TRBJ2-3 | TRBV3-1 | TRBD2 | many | CATSGRAADTQYF | TGTGCCACAAGCGGGAGGGCGGCAGATACGCAGTATTTT
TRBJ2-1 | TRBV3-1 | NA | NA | CASSSLHHERPFF | TGTGCCAGCAGCTCTCTTCACCATGAGCGTCCGTTCTTC
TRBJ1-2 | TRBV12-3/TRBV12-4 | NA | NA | CASSHGRGFRYGYTF | TGTGCCAGCAGTCATGGCAGGGGTTTTCGCTATGGCTACACCTTC
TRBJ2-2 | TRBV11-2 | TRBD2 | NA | CASSLLAGVSGERFF | TGTGCCAGCAGCTTACTCGCGGGAGTGTCCGGGGAGCGGTTCTTT
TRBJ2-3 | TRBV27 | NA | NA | CASSISSTDTQYF | TGTGCCAGCAGTATATCTAGCACAGATACGCAGTATTTT
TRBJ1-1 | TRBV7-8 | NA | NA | CASSLDENRNEAFF | TGTGCCAGCAGCTTAGATGAGAATAGGAATGAAGCTTTCTTT
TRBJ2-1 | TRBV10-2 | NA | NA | CASRGPGLPLFIYNEQFF | TGCGCCAGCAGGGGGCCGGGACTCCCTCTTTTTATATACAATGAGCAGTTCTTC
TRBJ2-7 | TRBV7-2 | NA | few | CASKRGTSYEQYF | TGTGCCAGCAAACGCGGGACCTCCTACGAGCAGTACTTC
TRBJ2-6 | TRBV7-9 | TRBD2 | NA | CASSRTRVVGANVLTF | TGTGCCAGCAGCCGGACTAGGGTCGTTGGGGCCAACGTCCTGACTTTC
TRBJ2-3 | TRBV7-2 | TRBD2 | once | CGSSLRTSGRTDTQYF | TGTGGCAGCAGCCTAAGGACTAGCGGACGCACAGATACGCAGTATTTT
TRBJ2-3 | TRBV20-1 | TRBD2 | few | CSARSQQAGTDTQYF | TGCAGTGCTAGATCCCAGCAAGCGGGGACAGATACGCAGTATTTT
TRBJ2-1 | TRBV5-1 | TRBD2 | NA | CASSLEASGYNEQFF | TGCGCCAGCAGCTTGGAGGCTAGCGGTTACAATGAGCAGTTCTTC
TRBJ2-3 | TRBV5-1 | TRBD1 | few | CASSSGQGKDTQYF | TGCGCCAGCAGCTCAGGACAGGGGAAAGATACGCAGTATTTT
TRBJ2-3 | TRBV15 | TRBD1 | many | CATSRRTGGEDTQYF | TGTGCCACCAGCAGGAGGACAGGGGGCGAGGATACGCAGTATTTT
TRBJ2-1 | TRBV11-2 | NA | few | CASSLGDQPYNEQFF | TGTGCCAGCAGCTTAGGGGACCAGCCCTACAATGAGCAGTTCTTC
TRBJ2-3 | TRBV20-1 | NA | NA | CSATAGNTDTQYF | TGCAGTGCTACCGCAGGGAACACAGATACGCAGTATTTT
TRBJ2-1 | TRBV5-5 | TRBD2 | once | CASSSIAGGGNEQFF | TGTGCCAGCAGCTCTATAGCGGGAGGTGGGAATGAGCAGTTCTTC
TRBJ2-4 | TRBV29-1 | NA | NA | CSVETGAKNIQYF | TGCAGCGTTGAGACTGGAGCCAAAAACATTCAGTACTTC
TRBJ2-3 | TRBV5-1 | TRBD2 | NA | CASSLRLAGVTDTQYF | TGCGCCAGCAGCTTAAGGCTAGCGGGAGTTACAGATACGCAGTATTTT